These T cell receptor beta chains were read from a single sample in a study of shared clonotypes between healthy human individuals. Sequencing was performed with immunoSEQ multiplex PCR; in TCRdb, only in-frame clones are kept and a portion is missing. This table has some 1.5 million clones, about 98% appearing once. Sample: naive CD4+ T cells sorted from blood. The receptors were gathered from a man aged 30-40 years in good health. The CDR3 runs from the conserved cysteine through the conserved F or W. Fields, in order: J gene, V gene, CDR3 protein.

j_call: TRBJ1-1
v_call: TRBV7-2
cdr3_aa: CASSWRRKNTEAFF

j_call: TRBJ2-7
v_call: TRBV5-1
cdr3_aa: CASSLVSSEYEQYF

j_call: TRBJ2-7
v_call: TRBV30
cdr3_aa: CAWSVYGGGLLSYEQYF

j_call: TRBJ2-1
v_call: TRBV7-6
cdr3_aa: CASSLVGEQFF

j_call: TRBJ1-1
v_call: TRBV7-9
cdr3_aa: CASSLRQGGTEAFF

j_call: TRBJ2-2
v_call: TRBV4-3
cdr3_aa: CASSQVLAGELFF

j_call: TRBJ2-1
v_call: TRBV5-1
cdr3_aa: CASNSEGERHSVLYYNEQFF

j_call: TRBJ1-5
v_call: TRBV19
cdr3_aa: CASSTPQGNQPQHF

j_call: TRBJ1-5
v_call: TRBV6-1
cdr3_aa: CASSIKGGNQPQHF

j_call: TRBJ2-2
v_call: TRBV2
cdr3_aa: CASSVLQQNTGELFF

j_call: TRBJ2-5
v_call: TRBV2
cdr3_aa: CASSEVGGRSETQYF

j_call: TRBJ2-3
v_call: TRBV4-3
cdr3_aa: CASSQDSGRNTDTQYF

j_call: TRBJ1-2
v_call: TRBV5-4
cdr3_aa: CASSPGTSFAGYTF

j_call: TRBJ2-1
v_call: TRBV21-1
cdr3_aa: CASSKGQGHNEQFF

j_call: TRBJ2-7
v_call: TRBV5-6
cdr3_aa: CASSFGFGFRYEQYF